The entry below describes one TCR beta chain. The antigen remains undetermined. These data are taken from a study of T cell clusters in autoimmune cytopenias. Each sample's input was around 250 ng genomic DNA, 30,000 to 45,000 genome equivalents. This CDR3 is built from 13 residues. Germline CDR1 and CDR2: MDHEN and SYDVKM. TRB was amplified by touch-down multiplex PCR, primer pools A and B combined. TCRdb re-called the multiplex PCR reads and catalogs CDR3 proteins one per entry, DNA excluded. Its table records some 6,200 distinct CDR3 sequences. The study's findings and limits: Clustering suggested that physiological T cell clusters were missing in primary autoimmune cytopenia patients. Active autoimmune hepatitis patients had roughly 2.7-fold fewer exclusive TRB clusters than healthy donors. TRB repertoire shifts in secondary cytopenia and chronic lymphocytic leukemia mostly reflected lymphoma, not autoimmunity.

The sequenced sample consisted of peripheral blood. The sequence was obtained from a human donor with an autoimmune cytopenia or autoimmune hepatitis (not recorded which). The genes are TRBV28 and TRBJ1-5. The CDR3 loop is CASSPRPNQPQHF.